The text below deals with one T cell receptor beta chain. The antigen it binds to is not known. Nothing much larger sits one base from this clone, and base qualities are not available. These data are taken from a study of cytomegalovirus exposure and HLA in healthy donors (TCRdb year 2017). In the study overall: In an earlier analysis of about 560 of the donors, 276 Gb of sequence data and approximately 120 million unique TCR beta sequences from roughly 190 million T cells were reported. Roughly 300 gigabases of sequencing data and approximately 93 million unique TCR sequences were included in an early release covering around 600 HLA-typed donors. Of the 300 to 400 genotyped donors, around 81% fell in the genetic ancestry cluster associated with self-reported Caucasian donors. The aim of the study was to test whether cataloging public T cell receptors could identify signatures of past pathogen exposure. Using immunosequencing, the study profiled T cell repertoires from fewer than 850 subjects and related those repertoires to cytomegalovirus serostatus. A separate validation cohort of approximately 130 different subjects was used in addition to the roughly 700-subject first cohort. High-throughput TCR immunosequencing, statistical association of individual TCRs with disease status, and machine learning were combined to predict cytomegalovirus infection status. In a later analysis, previously published TCR beta repertoires from more than 500 donors were re-analyzed and high-resolution HLA genotyping was added so that TCR occurrence patterns could be studied. Rather than drawing on any new phenotypic data, the later analysis identified candidate immune exposures from TCR beta sequences and the way those sequences occurred across donors. To decide whether each TCR beta V gene segment behaved as functional or pseudogenic, an earlier analysis of some 570 of the donors relied on high-throughput TCR beta sequencing. Donor age, sex, ethnicity and CMV serostatus were collected together with the repertoire data. Genome-wide SNP genotypes for about 60% of the roughly 700 donors were used in a later genetic analysis, which treated that subset as a discovery cohort. Every discovery cohort repertoire had been produced on one sequencing platform. Both class I and class II loci were covered by HLA typing, at four-digit resolution. Typing coverage differed by locus: A, B, C, DRB1 and DQB1 were typed in about 620-630 donors, DQA1 in about 560, DPA1 in some 570, and DPB1 in 472. A handful of DR-DQ haplotypes were handled as single units for association and clustering because linkage in the cohort was strong. Among about 400 genotyped donors of the cohort, an average of around 250,000 unique TCR beta nucleotide sequences was sequenced per donor, of which roughly 17% were non-productive.

CDR1 and CDR2 are drawn from the germline V gene (reference sequence): MNHNY, SVGAGI. Germline trimming: 5 bases from V, 3 bases from J; junction bases outside gene matches: 7. The CDR3 covers 15 residues, taking in both the cysteine and the phenylalanine. Solely the CDR3 DNA is kept, with 45 bases framed from the first base. Broad study findings and their caveats: Several of the top co-occurrence clusters appeared to be linked to parvovirus B19, influenza, CMV and Epstein-Barr virus, according to a later analysis. Because counts were too low, 15 to 20 rarely observed V segments, including chromosome 9 orphons, were excluded from the earlier analysis of 587 of the donors. It was suggested by the authors that the approach could potentially be generalized to other disease states and immunological phenotypes. A further reported finding was that TCR beta sequences accurately predicted the HLA-A and HLA-B alleles for most subjects in the first cohort. In a later analysis, HLA-associated TCR beta chains were found to be more clonally expanded and to have lower generation probabilities than equally common non-associated chains. In a later analysis, 15,000 to 20,000 TCR beta sequences were associated with specific HLA alleles at a false discovery rate of 0.05. Because some donors lacked HLA typing at each locus, the association tests relied only on the typed subset. The only immune exposure information available for the cohort was CMV serostatus. A total of some 180 TCR beta chains were listed by the study as associated with cytomegalovirus. In a later genetic analysis, fewer N-insertions in productive TCRs were reported among donors in an Asian-associated ancestry cluster than the roughly 700-donor mean. In a later analysis, TCR association rates were found to vary across HLA loci, with the most associated TCRs seen for DRB1 alleles and the fewest for HLA-C alleles. In an earlier analysis of approximately 590 of the donors, most TCR beta V segments were observed in productive rearrangements about 90% or about 30% of the time, broadly matching IMGT annotations. Most CMV-associated TCR beta chains appeared to be HLA-restricted in a later analysis, and the HLA associations seemed to be driven largely by CMV exposure. A cluster of highly shared sequence variants was judged likely to represent a technical artifact of the sequencing pipeline. The presence/absence analyses assumed that sequencing depth was roughly uniform across donors, and that assumption may not be true. Because the 87-base-pair reads could not distinguish some IMGT-functional V segments, including TRBV6-2 and TRBV6-3, those segments were excluded. In this cohort, only TCR beta chains were sequenced, and detectable features were limited by the absence of alpha or paired-chain data. A later genetic analysis associated a missense DCLRE1C variant with V-gene and J-gene trimming of TCR beta chains, and an independent cohort replicated the association. Cytomegalovirus status was reported to be diagnosed by the classifier with high specificity and sensitivity in both the original and validation cohorts. In vitro tests confirmed that a few of the cytomegalovirus-associated TCR beta chains recognize cytomegalovirus antigens. Most TCR sequences were observed very rarely across donors, whereas some public TCRs were present in many individuals. Linkage disequilibrium might explain the correlated functional status among segregating V segments, but an unknown experimental factor could not be excluded. Strong co-occurrence of HLA alleles, especially DR and DQ, made assigning TCR associations to individual alleles difficult.

The library was made by the immunoSEQ multiplex PCR assay. A mixture of 60 forward primers for TCR Vbeta segments and 13 reverse primers for TCR Jbeta segments was used in the multiplex PCR. Amplification of the CDR3 region of rearranged TCR beta genes was performed with a multiplex PCR assay on genomic DNA. Amplified TCR beta libraries were sequenced as 87-base-pair reads on the Illumina HiSeq System. As for the original processing: A later analysis tallied tens of millions of unique TCR beta chains across the 600 to 700 repertoires, and some 10 million of those chains were shared by two or more donors. Raw reads were error-corrected and collapsed into unique sequences with a nearest-neighbor algorithm that merged closely related sequences to remove PCR and sequencing errors. CDR3 sequences were aligned to IMGT reference sequences to assign V, D and J gene segments. For a sequence to be retained, a match of at least six nucleotides was required to both a V gene segment and a J gene segment. A rearrangement counted as productive if the CDR3 had no stop codons and remained in frame with V and J, and every other rearrangement counted as non-productive. CDR3 was defined according to IMGT convention as the region running from the second conserved V-encoded cysteine to the conserved J-encoded phenylalanine. Sequences without an unambiguous match to a single V gene segment were excluded from the earlier analysis of about 600 of the donors. In an earlier analysis of about 590 of the donors, a V segment was called functional when productive rearrangements were above 56.7%, and segregating when the standard deviation between donors exceeded 5%. A statistical classification framework was developed to diagnose cytomegalovirus status using the catalog of TCR beta chain sequences. A later analysis assigned V and J genes by comparing TCR nucleotide sequences with IMGT/GENE-DB human TR gene sequences. A later analysis assigned CDR3 sequences and most-parsimonious VDJ recombination scenarios with the TCRdist pipeline. A later analysis defined each TCR beta chain by its CDR3 amino acid sequence plus V-gene family, and excluded reads lacking a unique V-gene family. To address suspected cross-contamination and a sequencing artifact, a later analysis removed under 600 highly shared, low-generation-probability nucleotide sequences. In a later analysis, a clonal expansion index was calculated for each public chain from normalized within-repertoire ranks of inferred template counts. Generation probabilities in a later analysis came from a VDJ recombination model fitted to out-of-frame rearrangements, and those results were checked against IGoR. In a later analysis, TCR-TCR, TCR-HLA and TCR-CMV co-occurrence was scored with hypergeometric tests, and a repertoire-size bias correction was applied to TCR pairs. In a later analysis, false discovery rates were estimated by permuting HLA or CMV assignments 20 times. A later analysis grouped co-occurring TCRs with DBSCAN, adding TCRdist sequence similarity when clustering within HLA-allele-positive subsets. Repertoires with fewer than 30,000 or more than 120,000 public chains were left out of co-occurrence clustering, as were five repertoires with anomalous nucleotide sharing. The table comes from immuneACCESS by way of TCRdb, which keeps in-frame sequences with V and J called. Part of the clones is missing from these tables; in studies checked, under half for an unresolved V gene and the rest for unknown reasons. That table supplies the V and J calls and clone size; D and trimming were determined from the DNA. The sample includes about 230,000 clones, with 82% observed a single time. 0.55% to 0.7% of the sample is held by the ten biggest clonotypes.

The cohort comprised some 730 healthy bone marrow donors. At the time of sampling, every cohort member was nominally healthy, though immune exposures that went unrecorded were likely present. The donor tested CMV seronegative, placing the donor among the 352 seronegative members of the cohort. Each donor provided a peripheral blood sample, and peripheral blood mononuclear cells were used for TCR beta sequencing. Genomic DNA extraction from the blood cell samples was performed with the Qiagen DNeasy Blood Extraction Kit. The chain is made from TRBV6-6 and TRBJ1-5; TRBD1 matches 7 bases in the middle. Input material: PBMCs. The clonotype was recovered from a woman in her thirties or forties in good health and CMV-seronegative. The DNA sequence is given as TGTGCCAGCAGTCCCAGGACAGGCAACAATCAGCCCCAGCATTTT. Its translation is CASSPRTGNNQPQHF.